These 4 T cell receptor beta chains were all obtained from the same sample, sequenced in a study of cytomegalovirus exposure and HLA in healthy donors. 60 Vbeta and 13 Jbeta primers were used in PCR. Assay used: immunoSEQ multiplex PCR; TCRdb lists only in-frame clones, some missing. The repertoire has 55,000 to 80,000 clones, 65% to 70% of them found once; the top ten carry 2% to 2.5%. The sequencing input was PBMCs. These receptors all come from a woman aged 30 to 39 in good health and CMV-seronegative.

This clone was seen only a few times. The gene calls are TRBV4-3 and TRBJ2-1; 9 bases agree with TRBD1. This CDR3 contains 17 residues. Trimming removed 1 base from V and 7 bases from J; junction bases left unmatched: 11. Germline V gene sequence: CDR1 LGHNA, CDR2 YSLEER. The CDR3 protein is CASSQVGYGQGSNEQFF. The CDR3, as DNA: TGCGCCAGCAGCCAAGTCGGCTATGGACAGGGGTCGAATGAGCAGTTCTTC.

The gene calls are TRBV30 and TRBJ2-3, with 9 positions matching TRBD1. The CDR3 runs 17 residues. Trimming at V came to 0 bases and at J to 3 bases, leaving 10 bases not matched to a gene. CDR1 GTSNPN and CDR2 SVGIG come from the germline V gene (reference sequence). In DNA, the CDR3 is TGTGCCTGGAGTGTAGGGGGACAGGGATTTGGTACAGATACGCAGTATTTT. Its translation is CAWSVGGQGFGTDTQYF.

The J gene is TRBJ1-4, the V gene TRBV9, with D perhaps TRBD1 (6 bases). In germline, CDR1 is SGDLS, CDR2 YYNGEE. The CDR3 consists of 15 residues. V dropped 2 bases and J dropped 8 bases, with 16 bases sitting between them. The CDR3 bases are TGTGCCAGCAGCGTTCAGGGGATAAGGGGAGAAAAACTGTTTTTT. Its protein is CASSVQGIRGEKLFF.

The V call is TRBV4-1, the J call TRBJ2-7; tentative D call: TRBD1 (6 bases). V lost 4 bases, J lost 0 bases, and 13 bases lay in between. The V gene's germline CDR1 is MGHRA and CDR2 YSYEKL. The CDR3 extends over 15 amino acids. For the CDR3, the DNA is TGCGCCAGCAGCCGGACAGCATCGAGCTCCTACGAGCAGTACTTC. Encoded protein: CASSRTASSSYEQYF.